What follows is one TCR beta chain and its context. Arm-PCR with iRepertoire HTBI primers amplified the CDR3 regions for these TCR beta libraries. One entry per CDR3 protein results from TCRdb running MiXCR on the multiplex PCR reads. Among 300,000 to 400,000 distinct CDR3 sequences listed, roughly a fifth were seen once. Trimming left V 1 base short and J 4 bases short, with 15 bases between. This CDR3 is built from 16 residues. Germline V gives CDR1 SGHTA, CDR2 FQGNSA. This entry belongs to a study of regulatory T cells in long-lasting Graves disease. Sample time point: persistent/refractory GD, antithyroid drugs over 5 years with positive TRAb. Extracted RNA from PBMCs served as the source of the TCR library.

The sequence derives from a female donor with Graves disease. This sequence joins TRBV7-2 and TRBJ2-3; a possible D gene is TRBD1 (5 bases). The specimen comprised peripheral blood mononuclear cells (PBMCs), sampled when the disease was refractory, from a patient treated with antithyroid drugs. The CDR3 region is CASSLGPPGSADTQYF. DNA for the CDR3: TGTGCCAGCAGCTTAGGACCCCCAGGGTCCGCAGATACGCAGTATTTT.